The 32 T cell receptor beta chains reported below all come from one sample, sequenced in a study of T cells expressing NK-cell markers. TCRdb reprocessed the 5' RACE reads and keeps a single row for each CDR3 protein, giving no DNA. In total, the table holds a few hundred thousand distinct CDR3 sequences. The sample was blood T cells: a sorted CD56 or NKG2C T cell subset, CD4+ or CD8+ T cells, or bulk PBMC T cells (not recorded which). All receptors come from a woman between 45 and 65 years old in good health.

The V call is TRBV20-1, the J call TRBJ1-1; TCRdb picks TRBD1, but there is no DNA to check that call. CDR3 length: 13 residues. CDR1 DFQATT and CDR2 SNEGSKA come from the germline V gene (reference sequence). The CDR3 loop is CSAEGRVNTEAFF.

The rearrangement joins TRBV5-1 to TRBJ2-1; TCRdb's D gene call, TRBD1, goes unchecked for lack of DNA. CDR1 is SGHRS, CDR2 YFSETQ, per germline. The CDR3 is 17 residues long. CDR3 residues: CASSLTGTGVVYNEQFF.

The chain is built from TRBV7-6 and TRBJ2-1. CDR1 is SGHVS and CDR2 is FNYEAQ in the germline V gene. The CDR3 is made up of 17 amino acids. This chain's CDR3 is CASSLVSRTGLHNEQFF.

CDR3 protein: CASGPQGASPTDTQYF. The chain is built from TRBV10-2 and TRBJ2-3; TCRdb's D call of TRBD1 is untestable without DNA. Germline loops: CDR1 WSHSY, CDR2 SAAADI. This CDR3 contains 16 residues.

The chain couples TRBV10-3 to TRBJ2-1; the TRBD2 assignment by TCRdb is unverifiable without DNA. CDR3 size: 13 residues. CDR1 ENHRY and CDR2 SYGVKD come from the germline V gene. The CDR3 region is CAIRRERSNEQFF.

The V call is TRBV7-2, the J call TRBJ2-1; there is no DNA to check the TCRdb D call of TRBD2. Looked up from germline, CDR1 is SGHTA and CDR2 is FQGNSA. CDR3 length equals 14 residues. The chain's CDR3 is CASSGEGGRDEQFF.

This chain connects TRBV11-2 to TRBJ2-3. Germline V gene lookup returns CDR1 SGHAT and CDR2 FQNNGV. This CDR3 contains 13 residues. The CDR3 spells CASSAVGSDTQYF.

The chain is built from TRBV11-2 and TRBJ2-6. The CDR3 has 13 amino acids. The V gene's germline CDR1 is SGHAT and CDR2 FQNNGV. CDR3 amino acids: CASKDSGANVLTF. The variable domain in full, with the rest retrieved from reference TRBV11-2 and TRBJ2-6, is EAGVAQSPRYKIIEKRQSVAFWCNPISGHATLYWYQQILGQGPKLLIQFQNNGVVDDSQLPKDRFSAERLKGVDSTLKIQPAKLEDSAVYLCASKDSGANVLTFGAGSRLTVL.

The rearrangement uses TRBV11-2 and TRBJ1-1; TCRdb returns TRBD1, unconfirmable since there is no DNA. CDR3 length: 14 amino acids. Germline V gene lookup returns CDR1 SGHAT and CDR2 FQNNGV. CDR3 region: CASSWTGTNTEAFF.

The V call is TRBV6-5, the J call TRBJ1-1; checking the TCRdb D call of TRBD1 is not possible without DNA. The CDR3 is made up of 15 amino acids. Germline V gene lookup returns CDR1 MNHEY and CDR2 SVGAGI. CDR3: CASSYSDSLNTEAFF.

V usage is TRBV29-1 and J usage is TRBJ1-1. The germline gives CDR1 SQVTM, CDR2 ANQGSEA. The CDR3 totals 15 residues. The CDR3 loop is CSAHPGGRVNTEAFF.

The V call is TRBV10-3, the J call TRBJ2-1; TCRdb reports TRBD2, a call that lacks DNA to check it against. CDR1 and CDR2 from the germline V gene are ENHRY and SYGVKD. This CDR3 region has 13 residues. This chain's CDR3 is CAIRGLAGGEQFF.

The gene calls are TRBV20-1 and TRBJ1-3. From germline, CDR1 is DFQATT and CDR2 SNEGSKA (reference sequence). The CDR3 consists of 15 residues. CDR3 loop: CSARDISDSGNTIYF.

CDR3 protein: CASSQPETVGQPQHF. The chain recombines TRBV4-1 with TRBJ1-5; TCRdb's D call, TRBD1, is unchecked because there is no DNA. The CDR3 totals 15 residues. CDR1 and CDR2 from the germline V gene are MGHRA and YSYEKL.

This chain links TRBV24-1 with TRBJ1-2. The germline V gene has CDR1 KGHDR and CDR2 SFDVKD. This CDR3 region has 11 residues. The CDR3 loop reads CATSDTYGYTF.

The genes are TRBV25-1 and TRBJ1-1. Germline lookup yields CDR1 MGHDK and CDR2 SYGVNS. The CDR3 totals 11 residues. Here the CDR3 reads CASWENTEAFF.

The chain uses TRBV29-1 and TRBJ1-1. Looked up from germline, CDR1 is SQVTM and CDR2 is ANQGSEA. This CDR3 has 12 residues. CDR3 loop: CSARGGYTEAFF.

The chain joins TRBV19 to TRBJ2-5; TCRdb reports TRBD1, a call that lacks DNA to check it against. The CDR3 loop spans 15 amino acids. Germline lookup yields CDR1 LNHDA and CDR2 SQIVND (reference sequence). The CDR3: CASSRGTDLQETQYF.

V is TRBV20-1 and J is TRBJ2-7; without DNA, the TCRdb call of TRBD1 cannot be checked. The CDR3 spans 16 residues. Per germline, CDR1 DFQATT and CDR2 SNEGSKA (reference sequence). CDR3 protein: CSASLPRDRTIYEQYF.

The chain uses TRBV7-2 and TRBJ2-7; the D gene TCRdb calls, TRBD1, cannot be checked with no DNA. Germline V gene sequence: CDR1 SGHTA, CDR2 FQGNSA. The CDR3 covers 14 residues. The CDR3 spells CASSTRQGSYEQYF. Full variable domain (outside the CDR3, taken from reference TRBV7-2 and TRBJ2-7): GAGVSQSPSNKVTEKGKDVELRCDPISGHTALYWYRQSLGQGLEFLIYFQGNSAPDKSGLPSDRFSAERTGGSVSTLTIQRTQQEDSAVYLCASSTRQGSYEQYFGPGTRLTVT.

The chain recombines TRBV21-1 with TRBJ2-1; with no DNA, the TCRdb D assignment of TRBD2 cannot be verified. TRBV21-1 is labeled a pseudogene. The CDR3 is 21 residues long. The CDR3 sequence: CASSSESQGDIGLAGDNEQFF.

The chain uses TRBV28 and TRBJ2-5. The germline CDR1 and CDR2 sequences are MDHEN and SYDVKM. The CDR3 is made up of 13 amino acids. The CDR3 reads CATKESVVETQYF.

The genes are TRBV7-3 and TRBJ2-1; TCRdb picks TRBD1, but there is no DNA to check that call. The CDR3 runs to 14 residues. CDR1 is SGHTA and CDR2 is FQGTGA in the germline V gene. CDR3 sequence: CASRSPFSYNEQFF.

The chain uses TRBV4-2 and TRBJ2-1; the D gene TCRdb calls, TRBD2, cannot be checked with no DNA. The CDR3 length is 17 residues. Germline CDR1 reads LGHNA; CDR2 reads YNFKEQ. The CDR3 sequence is CASSQDRPTSSYNEQFF.

CDR3 amino acids: CASSLGRIRQFF. V and J are TRBV12-3 or TRBV12-4 and TRBJ2-1. The CDR3 has 12 amino acids.

The chain joins TRBV12-3 or TRBV12-4 to TRBJ1-1; TCRdb calls TRBD1, which cannot be checked without DNA. This CDR3 region has 13 residues. CDR3 region: CASSVAPGTEAFF.

This chain uses TRBV6-5 with TRBJ2-5; with no DNA, the TCRdb D assignment of TRBD2 cannot be verified. The CDR3 has 17 amino acids. CDR1 and CDR2 from the germline V gene are MNHEY and SVGAGI. CDR3: CASSYLVFGLAASHQYF.

The V and J genes are TRBV4-1 and TRBJ2-3; the TCRdb D gene call, TRBD2, has no DNA to confirm it. Germline V gene sequence: CDR1 MGHRA, CDR2 YSYEKL. The CDR3 contains 18 residues. The CDR3 spells CASSVLGLAGFGGDTQYF.

This sequence joins TRBV20-1 and TRBJ2-5; lacking DNA, the TRBD1 call made by TCRdb goes unchecked. CDR1 and CDR2 from the germline V gene are DFQATT and SNEGSKA (reference sequence). This CDR3 comprises 11 residues. The CDR3 reads CSVASVGAQYF.

The rearrangement joins TRBV5-6 to TRBJ2-1; with no DNA, the TCRdb D assignment of TRBD1 cannot be verified. The CDR3 spans 14 residues. CDR1 SGHDT and CDR2 YYEEEE come from the germline V gene. The CDR3 spells CASSPGQGRGEQFF.

The chain combines TRBV12-3 or TRBV12-4 with TRBJ2-5; there is no DNA to check the TCRdb D call of TRBD1. This CDR3 is built from 15 residues. The CDR3 protein is CASSQGLGPGETQYF.

The V and J genes are TRBV20-1 and TRBJ2-1; TCRdb picks TRBD2, but there is no DNA to check that call. The CDR3 loop spans 15 amino acids. CDR1 and CDR2 from the germline V gene are DFQATT and SNEGSKA (reference sequence). CDR3 protein: CSAPASIIGYNEQFF.